This TCR beta chain originates from a study of Ad26.COV2.S vaccination and SARS-CoV-2 variants. A note on this clone: The antigen is unknown.

This CDR3 spans 14 amino acids. V lost 4 bases, J lost 4 bases, and 2 bases stayed unmatched. Germline loops: CDR1 SEHNR, CDR2 FQNEAQ (reference sequence). Study findings and constraints: Researchers reported similar non-spike TCR breadth in vaccine and placebo recipients.

TCRdb's copy holds only in-frame clones and misses some; the assay was immunoSEQ multiplex PCR. Among about 400,000 clones, 83% were seen once, and the ten largest hold 7.4%. Treatment reported: 15 to 20 received Ad26.COV2.S at low or high dose, single or two shots; 5 received placebo; per-sample allocation not given. Specimens were obtained on day 63 following the first vaccine or placebo injection. This Boston cohort included adults aged 18-55 years. An Ad26 vector carrying the Wuhan-strain SARS-CoV-2 spike served as the vaccine. The chain couples TRBV7-9 to TRBJ2-2; 8 bases agree with TRBD1. The TCR sequence derives from a person aged 18-60 years who received the Ad26.COV2.S COVID-19 vaccine or a placebo. Sequencing used peripheral blood, obtained in a trial of Ad26.COV2.S vaccine versus placebo. This CDR3 is CASSSTGGTGELFF. CDR3 coding DNA: TGTGCCAGCAGCTCTACAGGGGGCACCGGGGAGCTGTTTTTT.